Below, 17 T cell receptor beta chains from the same sample are listed, as sequenced in a study of blood T cell repertoires in COVID-19. Method: immunoSEQ multiplex PCR; TCRdb's copy keeps in-frame clones and lacks some. The repertoire includes approximately 97,000 clones, less than 95% of them detected once, and approximately 1.5% sits in the top ten. The specimen sequenced was peripheral blood. The receptors were gathered from a man in his 60s with acute or convalescent COVID-19.

V usage is TRBV23-1 and J usage is TRBJ2-4, with TRBD1 as a possible D gene (5 bases). TRBV23-1 counts as an open reading frame of uncertain function. Trimming cost V 0 bases and J 1 base, with 10 bases left between them. The CDR3 is made up of 16 amino acids. The CDR3: CASSQSDTLAKNIQYF. Written as DNA, the CDR3 is TGCGCCAGCAGTCAATCGGACACGTTGGCCAAAAACATTCAGTACTTC.

The CDR3 sequence is CASRRRVNTEAFF. The CDR3 region has the DNA TGTGCCAGCAGAAGGAGGGTGAACACTGAAGCTTTCTTT. V is TRBV27 and J is TRBJ1-1; D is undetermined. This CDR3 is built from 13 residues. Trimming took off 6 bases at V and 0 bases at J, with 8 bases between the two ends. CDR1 MNHEY and CDR2 SMNVEV come from the germline V gene (reference sequence).

V and J are TRBV19 and TRBJ1-1; D not certain. Germline loops: CDR1 LNHDA, CDR2 SQIVND (reference sequence). The length of the CDR3 is 12 residues. The V end was cut by 4 bases, the J end by 5 bases, with 8 bases between. The CDR3 DNA sequence: TGTGCCAGTAGTACTAGCTGGACTGAAGCTTTCTTT. The encoded protein is CASSTSWTEAFF.

This chain uses TRBV5-4 with TRBJ1-2, with a weak D call TRBD1 (5 bases). The V gene's germline CDR1 is SGHNT and CDR2 YYREEE (reference sequence). The CDR3 extends over 16 amino acids. Trimming took off 4 bases at V and 2 bases at J, with 18 bases between the two ends. The CDR3 bases are TGTGCCAGCAGCCCCGGGGGTTCGGGAGGGAACTATGGCTACACCTTC. This codes for CASSPGGSGGNYGYTF.

This chain uses TRBV5-4 with TRBJ1-3; the match to TRBD1 covers 8 bases. CDR3 length: 14 residues. Germline V gene data show CDR1 as SGHNT and CDR2 as YYREEE (reference sequence). Trimming took 4 bases from V and 3 from J; bases not matched to a gene: 3. This CDR3 reads CASSPTGVGNTIYF. The CDR3 nucleotides are TGTGCCAGCAGCCCGACAGGGGTTGGAAACACCATATATTTT.

This clone was found once. The CDR3 is CASSTSLTGTGGSYEQYV. The CDR3, as DNA: TGTGCCAGCAGCACGTCCCTTACCGGGACAGGGGGCTCCTACGAGCAGTACGTC. The V gene is TRBV21-1, the J gene TRBJ2-7; whether TRBD1, the table's D call, matches the DNA was not checked. TRBV21-1 is a listed pseudogene. The CDR3 has 18 amino acids.

J is TRBJ1-2 and V is TRBV5-1; 7 nucleotides line up with TRBD1. Germline assignment: CDR1 SGHRS and CDR2 YFSETQ. The CDR3 is made up of 13 amino acids. V lost 4 bases and J lost 8; bases outside the gene matches: 8. The DNA of the CDR3 is TGCGCCAGCAGCCCGGAGGGGGCTAGGGGCTACACCTTC. It yields the protein CASSPEGARGYTF. Filled out from reference TRBV5-1 and TRBJ1-2, the complete variable domain reads KAGVTQTPRYLIKTRGQQVTLSCSPISGHRSVSWYQQTPGQGLQFLFEYFSETQRNKGNFPGRFSGRQFSNSRSEMNVSTLELGDSALYLCASSPEGARGYTFGSGTRLTVV.

The chain links TRBV7-2 to TRBJ2-3; D remains unclear. The CDR3 has 13 residues. The V and J ends lost 4 bases and 6 bases respectively, with 11 bases between them. Germline V gene data show CDR1 as SGHTA and CDR2 as FQGNSA. The CDR3: CASSSTVRDTQYF. CDR3 DNA: TGTGCCAGCAGCTCTACAGTTCGGGATACGCAGTATTTT.

This sequence joins TRBV29-1 and TRBJ1-3; weak D call: TRBD1 (5 bases). Trimming removed 7 bases from V and 1 base from J, with 23 bases in between. CDR1 is SQVTM and CDR2 is ANQGSEA in the germline V gene. This CDR3 is 17 amino acids long. Here the CDR3 reads CSALEPLRGPSGNTIYF. The CDR3 DNA sequence: TGCAGCGCCCTTGAACCCCTTAGGGGCCCATCTGGAAACACCATATATTTT.

The rearrangement links TRBV5-4 to TRBJ1-1; D unresolved. Germline CDR1 and CDR2: SGHNT and YYREEE (reference sequence). The CDR3 extends over 14 amino acids. V was clipped by 0 bases and J by 6 bases, with 12 bases between them. The CDR3 DNA is TGTGCCAGCAGCTTGGTCGGCGGCGACTCTGAAGCTTTCTTT. Its protein product is CASSLVGGDSEAFF.

Only a few counts were recorded for this clone. The rearrangement links TRBV2 to TRBJ2-3, with D perhaps TRBD1 (6 bases). V lost 8 bases to trimming and J lost 2 bases, with 8 bases between them. The CDR3 length is 12 residues. Germline V lookup: CDR1 SNHLY, CDR2 FYNNEI. This chain's CDR3 is CASRDNTDTQYF. In DNA form, the CDR3 reads TGTGCCAGCCGGGACAACACAGATACGCAGTATTTT.

The V call is TRBV7-9, the J call TRBJ1-6; no firm D call. Germline V gene sequence: CDR1 SEHNR, CDR2 FQNEAQ (reference sequence). The CDR3 runs 14 residues. V shed 0 bases and J shed 10 bases, with 10 bases lying between them. This CDR3 reads CASSLARGASPLHF. The CDR3, as DNA: TGTGCCAGCAGCTTAGCCCGGGGTGCCTCACCCCTCCACTTT.

This clone was observed once. V gene TRBV5-1 combines with J gene TRBJ2-7; the match to TRBD2 covers 10 bases. V trimming: 0 bases; J trimming: 3 bases; junction bases outside the gene matches: 3. Germline lookup yields CDR1 SGHRS and CDR2 YFSETQ. The CDR3 spans 15 residues. The CDR3 loop reads CASSLGTSGYYEQYF. CDR3 nucleotides: TGCGCCAGCAGCTTGGGGACTAGCGGATACTACGAGCAGTACTTC.

This chain joins TRBV28 and TRBJ1-1; 10 bases agree with TRBD1. This CDR3 contains 14 residues. The V gene's germline CDR1 is MDHEN and CDR2 SYDVKM. The V and J ends lost 6 bases and 13 bases, in that order; junction bases with no gene match: 14. This chain's CDR3 is CASRIPLGQGVDFF. In DNA form, the CDR3 reads TGTGCCAGCAGAATCCCTCTCGGACAGGGGGTGGATTTCTTT.

The chain employs TRBV5-4 and TRBJ1-4, with 8 bases fitting TRBD1. The germline V gene has CDR1 SGHNT and CDR2 YYREEE (reference sequence). V lost 0 bases, J lost 7 bases, and 8 bases stayed unmatched. CDR3 length: 16 amino acids. Here the CDR3 DNA reads TGTGCCAGCAGCTTGGACAGCCAGGGGGCGGGTGAAAAACTGTTTTTT. Its protein is CASSLDSQGAGEKLFF. The full variable domain, with the rest looked up from reference TRBV5-4 and TRBJ1-4, is ETGVTQSPTHLIKTRGQQVTLRCSSQSGHNTVSWYQQALGQGPQFIFQYYREEENGRGNFPPRFSGLQFPNYSSELNVNALELDDSALYLCASSLDSQGAGEKLFFGSGTQLSVL.

This chain uses TRBV7-6 with TRBJ2-7; 8 nucleotides agree with TRBD2. This CDR3 region has 15 residues. The germline V gene has CDR1 SGHVS and CDR2 FNYEAQ. V was pared by 4 bases and J by 7 bases, with 12 bases of the junction left unmatched. The CDR3, as DNA: TGTGCCAGCAGCTCCGGGGGGGCAGGCCGAGGTGAGCAGTACGTC. As protein: CASSSGGAGRGEQYV.

The V and J genes are TRBV25-1 and TRBJ2-2, with D possibly matching TRBD1 (6 bases). Trimming took 1 base from V and 4 from J, leaving 10 bases between them. The V gene's germline CDR1 is MGHDK and CDR2 SYGVNS. The CDR3 loop spans 15 amino acids. The chain's CDR3 is CASSESRGITGELFF. The CDR3 bases are TGTGCCAGCAGTGAATCCAGGGGTATCACCGGGGAGCTGTTTTTT.